These 8 T cell receptor beta chains were all obtained from the same sample, sequenced in a study of radiotherapy plus CTLA-4 blockade in lung cancer. Sequencing used immunoSEQ multiplex PCR; TCRdb keeps in-frame clones, though not all of them. The table shows 90,000 to 100,000 clones, with 65% to 75% occurring only once. The material sequenced was peripheral blood, taken from a patient treated with radiotherapy plus ipilimumab. The receptors shown here come from a human donor with non-small cell lung cancer who had a partial response to radiotherapy plus ipilimumab. Some clones in this sample may be carry-over from other donors' samples.

The chain has TRBV16 and TRBJ1-2; 8 nucleotides agree with TRBD1. The CDR3 runs to 16 residues. CDR1 is KGHSY and CDR2 is FQNENV in the germline V gene. With V trimmed by 1 base and J by 7 bases, 11 bases remained unmatched. As DNA, the CDR3 is TGTGCCAGCAGCCAATTCGGAGGTACAGGGGGTTCTGGCTACACCTTC. Protein: CASSQFGGTGGSGYTF. The full variable domain, with the rest looked up from reference TRBV16 and TRBJ1-2, is GEEVAQTPKHLVRGEGQKAKLYCAPIKGHSYVFWYQQVLKNEFKFLISFQNENVFDETGMPKERFSAKCLPNSPCSLEIQATKLEDSAVYFCASSQFGGTGGSGYTFGSGTRLTVV.

CDR3: CARRRDILETQYF. The CDR3 DNA reads TGTGCCAGGAGACGGGACATTTTAGAGACCCAGTACTTC. The chain links TRBV7-9 to TRBJ2-5, with a tentative D call TRBD1 (6 bases). The V and J ends lost 9 bases and 4 bases respectively, with 15 bases between them. This CDR3 is 13 amino acids long. CDR1 is SEHNR, CDR2 FQNEAQ, per germline (reference sequence).

The rearrangement uses TRBV19 and TRBJ1-1, with D hard to call. The CDR3 has 12 amino acids. The V end lost 3 bases, the J end lost 7 bases, and 9 bases lay between the germline ends. CDR1 is LNHDA and CDR2 is SQIVND in the germline V gene (reference sequence). The CDR3 DNA reads as TGTGCCAGTAGTATCCGAGTCGGTGAAGCTTTCTTT. Translated: CASSIRVGEAFF.

V usage is TRBV7-2 and J usage is TRBJ2-1; TRBD1 matches at 8 bases. The CDR3 extends over 13 amino acids. The germline gives CDR1 SGHTA, CDR2 FQGNSA. J gave up 3 bases and V 5 bases, and 0 bases lay outside the gene matches. This CDR3 reads CASSTGGYNEQFF. The CDR3 DNA follows: TGTGCCAGCAGCACAGGGGGCTACAATGAGCAGTTCTTC.

The sample holds a few counts of this clone. The V gene is TRBV28, the J gene TRBJ1-1, with 8 bases identical to TRBD1. V was clipped by 2 bases and J by 8 bases; unmatched bases: 7. In germline, CDR1 is MDHEN, CDR2 SYDVKM. This CDR3 region has 14 residues. The CDR3 sequence: CASSLQGASGEAFF. The CDR3 region has the DNA TGTGCCAGCAGTTTACAGGGGGCGTCTGGGGAAGCTTTCTTT.

This rearrangement joins TRBV7-9 to TRBJ2-7; TRBD1 matches at 9 bases. Germline values: CDR1 SEHNR, CDR2 FQNEAQ (reference sequence). This CDR3 is built from 14 residues. Losses at the gene ends were 5 bases for V and 1 base for J; bases not matched to a gene: 3. The CDR3 region is CASSRDRVSYEQYF. CDR3 DNA: TGTGCCAGCAGCCGGGACAGGGTTTCCTACGAGCAGTACTTC.

The rearrangement uses TRBV7-9 and TRBJ2-1; 8 nucleotides agree with TRBD2. CDR3 length: 15 amino acids. Germline V gene lookup returns CDR1 SEHNR and CDR2 FQNEAQ (reference sequence). The junction had 11 bases not matched to a gene; V was cut back by 5 bases and J by 8 bases. CDR3 DNA sequence: TGTGCCAGCAGCCGCGGGGGGCCTCCAGGGGATGAGCAGTTCTTC. It codes for CASSRGGPPGDEQFF.

The chain uses TRBV5-6 and TRBJ1-1, with D uncertain. V lost 1 base, J lost 7 bases, and 11 bases lay in between. Germline-derived CDR1 and CDR2 are SGHDT and YYEEEE. The CDR3 spans 13 residues. Here the CDR3 reads CASSLFPDYEAFF. The DNA of the CDR3 is TGTGCCAGCAGCTTGTTCCCAGACTATGAAGCTTTCTTT.